This TCR beta chain was captured by sequencing in a study of spatial heterogeneity in lung cancer (dated by TCRdb to between 2018 and 2021). Concerning the study at large: Beta-chain transcripts were consistently detected in greater numbers than alpha-chain transcripts, which likely reflects a higher abundance of beta-chain transcripts. In non-small cell lung cancer, the study made a quantitative comparison of TCR alpha and beta repertoires among multiple tumor regions, matched nontumor lung and blood. Both alpha and beta chains were TCR-sequenced in samples taken at surgery, namely 220 tumor regions, approximately 66 matched nontumor lung samples and about 58 PBMC samples. TCR repertoire features were related to nonsynonymous mutation counts determined by whole-exome sequencing of tumor tissue. In the raw uncorrected reads, each unique combination of TCR and UMI appeared on average more than ten times. In tumor regions, TCR transcript counts showed a strong correlation with a T cell transcriptional module score from matched bulk RNA-seq. Results and caveats for the whole study, not just this receptor: TCR-seq coverage of tumor T cells was estimated at only around 7% for alpha chains and approximately 13% for beta chains. Additional single-cell paired TCR alpha and beta sequencing was considered necessary to confirm, at a functional level, the hypothesis that regional TCRs recognize regional mutations. The tumor nonsynonymous mutation count correlated with the number of expanded intratumoral alpha and beta TCRs. Counts of ubiquitous and regional expanded TCRs correlated with counts of ubiquitous and regional nonsynonymous mutations, respectively.

At the junction V is shortened by 4 bases and J by 0 bases, with 14 bases in between. Reading the germline V gene gives CDR1 LGHNA and CDR2 YSLEER. Spanning cysteine to phenylalanine, the CDR3 consists of 16 amino acids. Solely the CDR3 DNA is kept, with 48 bases framed from the first base. The method behind the library was 5' RACE. TCRdb lists the instrument as NextSeq 500. The TCR library protocol attached a unique molecular identifier to each TCR cDNA molecule to allow correction of PCR and sequencing errors. Regarding the original processing steps: TCR identification, UMI-based error correction and CDR3 extraction were all carried out with Decombinator tools. Expanded TCRs were defined as those above a frequency of 2 per 1,000, corresponding to the top 1% of the tumor frequency distribution. Expanded tumor TCRs statistically deemed absent (corrected P<0.05) from at least one tumor region were classed as regional, and all other expanded tumor TCRs were classed as ubiquitous. Renyi diversity was computed with the R vegan package after each repertoire had been subsampled 100 times to 5,000 TCRs. To build CDR3 similarity networks, amino acid triplet string-kernel similarity was used, and CDR3s were connected when their pairwise similarity was above 0.82. Clones were called with MiXCR by TCRdb after fastp trimmed the public reads at Q25, and only in-frame beta chains were retained. A single entry per CDR3 protein holds the most common genes and DNA from its merged rows. The V and J calls were not made by the authors but by TCRdb's processing. Here the sample has 2,900 or so distinct CDR3 sequences; roughly 5% occur a single time. The ten largest make up 18% of the sample.

Interpreted using the paper, the time point label stands for: sample taken at primary tumor resection. Samples were obtained from over 70 patients with early-stage, untreated non-small cell lung cancer from the lung TRACERx cohort. For TCR sequencing, whole RNA was extracted from tumor and nontumor lung tissue, or from cryopreserved PBMC samples, and no cell sorting was done. Only patients for whom sufficient RNA was available from at least two tumor regions were selected for TCR sequencing. Before selection, tumor and adjacent nontumor lung specimens were reviewed by a lung pathologist. As a fraction of the sample, this clonotype is medium-sized (0.01 to 0.1%). The specificity of this receptor is unknown. The sample holds no much larger clone one base away, and base qualities are not on file. Found in a library prepared for alpha chains, this beta chain is an off-target read, and its abundance has little meaning.

Sequenced here: lung tumor tissue, sampled at surgery. The sequence was collected from a male donor with early-stage non-small cell lung cancer. The rearrangement joined TRBV4-3 to TRBJ2-3; the D gene is perhaps TRBD1, from 6 matching bases. The DNA reads as follows: TGCGCCAGCAGCCGCACAGGGTATTCTAGCACAGATACGCAGTATTTT. It encodes CASSRTGYSSTDTQYF.